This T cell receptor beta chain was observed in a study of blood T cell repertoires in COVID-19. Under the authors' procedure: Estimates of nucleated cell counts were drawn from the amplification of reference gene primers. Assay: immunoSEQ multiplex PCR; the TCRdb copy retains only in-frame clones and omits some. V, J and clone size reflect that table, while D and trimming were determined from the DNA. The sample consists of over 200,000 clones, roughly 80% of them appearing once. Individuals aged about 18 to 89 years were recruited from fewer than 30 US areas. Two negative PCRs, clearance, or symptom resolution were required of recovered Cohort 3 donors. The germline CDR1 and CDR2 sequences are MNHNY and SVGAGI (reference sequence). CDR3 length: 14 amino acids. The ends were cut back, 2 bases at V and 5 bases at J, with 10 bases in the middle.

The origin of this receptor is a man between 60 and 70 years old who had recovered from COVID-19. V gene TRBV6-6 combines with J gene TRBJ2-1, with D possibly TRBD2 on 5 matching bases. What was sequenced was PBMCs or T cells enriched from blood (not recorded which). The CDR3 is CASSYGFGDNEQFF. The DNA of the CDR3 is TGTGCCAGCAGTTACGGGTTCGGGGACAATGAGCAGTTCTTC.